This record looks at one T cell receptor beta chain sequence and its context. TCRdb re-derived calls from the RT-PCR reads in MiXCR, one entry per CDR3 protein. The repertoire consists of 650,000 to 800,000 distinct CDR3 sequences, with over 12% occurring once and the leading ten covering 3.6%. This CDR3 spans 14 amino acids. Germline CDR1 is DFQATT and CDR2 is SNEGSKA (reference sequence). The trim removed 6 bases at V and 1 base at J, leaving 7 bases unmatched. The chain couples TRBV20-1 to TRBJ1-1, with 8 bases identical to TRBD1. This TCR derives from a female donor in good health, serving as a healthy control. The sample was memory CD4+ T cells from blood. The CDR3 region is CSANRGDRNTEAFF. In nucleotides, the CDR3 is TGCAGTGCGAACAGGGGGGACAGGAACACTGAAGCTTTCTTT.